Each of the 17 T cell receptor beta chains below was sequenced from the same sample in a study of CD8+ T cells in alopecia areata. RNA extraction and reverse transcription yielded cDNA as sequencing template. Libraries were prepared by immunoSEQ multiplex PCR; TCRdb keeps only in-frame clonotypes and omits some of them. The table lists around 120,000 clones, 45% to 50% of them singletons. Sequencing input: NKG2D-low CD8+ T cells sorted from blood. These receptors were collected from a human donor with alopecia areata.

The V and J genes are TRBV6-5 and TRBJ2-5; 7 bases map to TRBD2. CDR1 and CDR2 (germline): MNHEY, SVGAGI. V lost 4 bases, J lost 0 bases, and 8 bases stayed unmatched. The CDR3 consists of 16 residues. The CDR3 spells CASSLASGEYQETQYF. CDR3 DNA sequence: TGTGCCAGCAGTTTGGCCAGCGGGGAGTACCAAGAGACCCAGTACTTC.

The chain uses TRBV7-9 and TRBJ2-7; 8 nucleotides line up with TRBD2. V trimming: 4 bases; J trimming: 5 bases; junction bases outside the gene matches: 10. CDR3 length: 15 amino acids. Germline assignment: CDR1 SEHNR and CDR2 FQNEAQ (reference sequence). In nucleotides, the CDR3 is TGTGCCAGCAGCTCCGACGGTAGCGGGATCCACGAGCAGTACTTC. Translated, it gives CASSSDGSGIHEQYF.

The chain employs TRBV11-2 and TRBJ2-7; D is possibly TRBD2 (6 bases). Deletions cut 0 bases from V and 4 bases from J, with 13 bases between. CDR3 size: 15 residues. Looked up from germline, CDR1 is SGHAT and CDR2 is FQNNGV. The CDR3 protein is CASSLDNGGAYEQYF. The CDR3 DNA reads TGTGCCAGCAGCTTAGATAACGGAGGGGCGTACGAGCAGTACTTC.

This chain's CDR3 is CASVGGTEAFF. The CDR3 DNA follows: TGTGCCAGCGTTGGTGGCACTGAAGCTTTCTTT. The V and J genes are TRBV27 and TRBJ1-1, with D uncertain. This CDR3 contains 11 residues. Trimming left V 8 bases short and J 4 bases short, with 8 bases between. Germline V gives CDR1 MNHEY, CDR2 SMNVEV (reference sequence).

The chain recombines TRBV9 with TRBJ1-4; D gene unclear. The CDR3 has 13 residues. CDR1 is SGDLS and CDR2 is YYNGEE in the germline V gene. The V gene lost 3 bases and the J gene lost 8 bases, with 11 bases spanning the gap. CDR3 sequence reads: CASSEPGGEKLFF. As DNA, the CDR3 is TGTGCCAGCAGCGAGCCGGGAGGGGAAAAACTGTTTTTT.

This chain uses TRBV29-1 with TRBJ1-4; D possibly corresponds to TRBD1 (6 bases). The V end was cut by 6 bases, the J end by 6 bases, with 14 bases between. The CDR3 is made up of 13 amino acids. CDR1 and CDR2 from the germline V gene are SQVTM and ANQGSEA. CDR3 amino acids: CSVGGGVYEKLFF. The CDR3 DNA reads TGCAGCGTGGGCGGGGGCGTATATGAAAAACTGTTTTTT.

This clone was found a few times. V is TRBV29-1 and J is TRBJ2-2; no firm D call. The CDR3 extends over 13 amino acids. The germline gives CDR1 SQVTM, CDR2 ANQGSEA. The ends were cut back, 0 bases at V and 0 bases at J, with 2 bases in the middle. In nucleotides, the CDR3 is TGCAGCGTTGAAGACTCGAACACCGGGGAGCTGTTTTTT. Encoded protein: CSVEDSNTGELFF.

This clone appeared a single time. Compared with germline, one end of the junction differs, possibly owing to a read error. The chain links TRBV29-1 to TRBJ2-1; D possibly corresponds to TRBD1 (6 bases). Germline V lookup: CDR1 SQVTM, CDR2 ANQGSEA. The CDR3 has 9 amino acids. The CDR3 coding sequence is TGCAGCGACGAACAGGGTTGGATCTTC. As protein: CSDEQGWIF.

This rearrangement joins TRBV7-9 to TRBJ1-1, with D perhaps matching TRBD1 (6 bases). CDR3 length: 12 residues. Germline V gene data show CDR1 as SEHNR and CDR2 as FQNEAQ (reference sequence). V shed 5 bases and J shed 6 bases, with 10 bases lying between them. The CDR3 region has the DNA TGTGCCAGCAGCCAGGGGAGCCCTGAAGCTTTCTTT. This translates into CASSQGSPEAFF.

This CDR3 reads CASSYLWATDTQYF. The DNA for the CDR3 is TGTGCCAGCAGTTACCTTTGGGCCACAGATACGCAGTATTTT. The genes are TRBV6-5 and TRBJ2-3; the D is unclear. Germline lookup yields CDR1 MNHEY and CDR2 SVGAGI. There are 14 residues in the CDR3. Trimming took 2 bases from V and 2 from J, leaving 8 bases between them.

In this sample, this clone turned up a few times. The chain carries TRBV6-5 and TRBJ2-3; D gene uncertain. Germline assignment: CDR1 MNHEY and CDR2 SVGAGI. The CDR3 covers 12 residues. The V end lost 6 bases, the J end lost 6 bases, and 10 bases lay between the germline ends. The CDR3 reads CASSDSDDTQYF. CDR3 nucleotide sequence: TGTGCCAGCAGCGACTCAGACGATACGCAGTATTTT.

The chain recombines TRBV7-9 with TRBJ1-2; no firm D call. Trimming took 5 bases from V and 8 from J, leaving 9 bases between them. Per germline, CDR1 SEHNR and CDR2 FQNEAQ (reference sequence). The length of the CDR3 is 11 residues. CDR3 amino acids: CASSNTLGYTF. The CDR3 nucleotides read TGTGCCAGCAGCAACACACTGGGCTACACCTTC.

The genes are TRBV9 and TRBJ2-5; no clear D gene. Trimming stripped 4 bases from V and 5 bases from J, with 15 bases between. This CDR3 region has 14 residues. CDR1 SGDLS and CDR2 YYNGEE come from the germline V gene. The CDR3 nucleotides are TGTGCCAGCAGCACCTCGGACGTCGGGGAGACCCAGTACTTC. It specifies CASSTSDVGETQYF.

The rearrangement uses TRBV29-1 and TRBJ1-2; D gene ambiguous. Germline loops: CDR1 SQVTM, CDR2 ANQGSEA. Trimming removed 7 bases at V and 6 bases at J, with 18 bases between. The CDR3 sequence is 13 residues long. The CDR3 sequence: CSGGSSALDGYTF. The CDR3 DNA reads as TGCAGCGGTGGGTCGTCAGCCCTTGATGGCTACACCTTC.

The V and J genes are TRBV30 and TRBJ2-3; no reliable D call. V gave up 5 bases and J gave up 2 bases, with 14 bases separating them. The CDR3 has 14 residues. Germline CDR1 and CDR2: GTSNPN and SVGIG (reference sequence). The chain's CDR3 is CAWEPGRDTDTQYF. In nucleotides, the CDR3 is TGTGCCTGGGAGCCGGGTCGTGACACAGATACGCAGTATTTT.

The chain couples TRBV2 to TRBJ2-3, with D perhaps TRBD1 (6 bases). V shed 6 bases and J shed 0 bases, with 13 bases lying between them. The length of the CDR3 is 15 residues. Germline V gene lookup returns CDR1 SNHLY and CDR2 FYNNEI. The CDR3 bases are TGTGCCAGCAGACAGGGTTCCTCTAGCACAGATACGCAGTATTTT. Its translation: CASRQGSSSTDTQYF. The full variable domain, rest sourced from reference TRBV2 and TRBJ2-3, is EPEVTQTPSHQVTQMGQEVILRCVPISNHLYFYWYRQILGQKVEFLVSFYNNEISEKSEIFDDQFSVERPDGSNFTLKIRSTKLEDSAMYFCASRQGSSSTDTQYFGPGTRLTVL.

The chain recombines TRBV7-2 with TRBJ1-2, with unresolved D. The CDR3 spans 10 residues. Germline assignment: CDR1 SGHTA and CDR2 FQGNSA. V was shortened by 2 bases and J by 6 bases, with 1 base between the two germline ends. The CDR3 sequence: CASSLHGYTF. The CDR3 coding sequence is TGTGCCAGCAGCTTACATGGCTACACCTTC.